The clone carrying this T cell receptor beta chain was observed once. The CDR3 loop spans 18 amino acids. The germline V gene encodes CDR1 SEHNR and CDR2 FQNEAQ (reference sequence). Trimming removed 3 bases from V and 2 bases from J; junction bases left unmatched: 10. This sample was included in a study of shared T cell receptors in the human thymus. This table comes from immunoSEQ multiplex PCR, and its TCRdb copy is limited to in-frame clones, with some not included. This sample carries about 660,000 clones, around 87% of them seen once, and the ten largest clones take 0.009% to 0.0095%. This same sample was also taken into another study, of human thymus T cells. From that report: Resections that were taken during corrective heart surgery supplied the thymus tissue.

Sequencing was carried out using thymocytes. The chain has TRBV7-9 and TRBJ2-7; 13 bases match TRBD2. This sequence was found in a boy in the first two years of life with a congenital heart defect. The CDR3 loop is CASSLGRTSGSPPYEQYF. CDR3 nucleotides: TGTGCCAGCAGCTTGGGGCGGACTAGCGGGAGTCCCCCCTACGAGCAGTACTTC. The entire variable domain, with the rest obtained from reference TRBV7-9 and TRBJ2-7, is as follows: DTGVSQNPRHKITKRGQNVTFRCDPISEHNRLYWYRQTLGQGPEFLTYFQNEAQLEKSRLLSDRFSAERPKGSFSTLEIQRTEQGDSAMYLCASSLGRTSGSPPYEQYFGPGTRLTVT.